Sequencing of this TCR beta chain was carried out in a study of beta chain features in type 1 diabetes. Germline V lookup: CDR1 ENHRY, CDR2 SYGVKD. Between the trimmed V and J ends, which lost 4 bases and 5 bases, there was a span of 12 bases. The CDR3 consists of 13 residues. The study reverse transcribed the entire isolated RNA, so it sequenced expressed TCRB transcripts. Sequencing used immunoSEQ multiplex PCR; TCRdb keeps in-frame clones, though not all of them. Counted here are about 250,000 clones, 11% to 15% occurring once; the ten biggest clones make up about 0.027%. Source material: naive CD4+ T cells from blood. The chain uses TRBV10-3 and TRBJ2-7; D remains ambiguous. This clonotype was sampled from a woman in her 40s in good health. This chain's CDR3 is CAISAPVLDEQYF. In DNA form, the CDR3 reads TGTGCCATCAGTGCCCCGGTTCTCGACGAGCAGTACTTC.